This T cell receptor beta chain was sequenced during a study of blood T cell repertoires in COVID-19. Study background: The United States, Italy and Spain supplied acute and convalescent COVID-19 samples.

Participant age was roughly 18 to 100 years, and participants resided in 24 US areas. Participant reports of clinical history set cohort assignment. Some clones are missing from TCRdb's copy, which holds only in-frame ones; the method was immunoSEQ multiplex PCR. The repertoire holds about 270,000 clones, with less than 95% as singletons. The CDR3 covers 15 residues. V was trimmed by 1 base and J by 3 bases, leaving 11 bases between them. The germline CDR1 and CDR2 sequences are MNHEY and SMNVEV (reference sequence). The source is a man in his forties or fifties who had been exposed to COVID-19. Source material: PBMCs or T cells enriched from blood (not recorded which). The chain joins TRBV27 to TRBJ2-3, with TRBD1 as a possible D gene (6 bases). DNA for the CDR3: TGTGCCAGCAGTTTATTAGGGGGTAGGACAGATACGCAGTATTTT. Its translation: CASSLLGGRTDTQYF.